This T cell receptor beta chain originates from a study of blood T cell repertoires in COVID-19. About the study: Collection of acute and convalescent COVID-19 samples took place in the United States, Italy and Spain. PBMCs, B-cell-depleted T cells, or T cells were the source of the cDNA or gDNA that made up the material.

As handled by the study authors: Reference gene primer amplification gave estimated nucleated cell counts. Sequencing used immunoSEQ multiplex PCR; TCRdb keeps in-frame clones, though not all of them. For V, J and clone size, that table is used; D and trimming come from the DNA. The sample shows some 50,000 clones, roughly 77% of them seen only once. This CDR3 spans 13 amino acids. The germline gives CDR1 SGHNT, CDR2 YYREEE (reference sequence). Trimming removed 4 bases from V and 3 bases from J, with 9 bases in between. The sample consisted of peripheral blood. The V gene is TRBV5-4, the J gene TRBJ2-3; D not resolved. This sequence was found in a human donor with active or convalescent COVID-19. The donor label of this sample is uncertain. The chain's CDR3 is CASSPSGTDTQYF. The CDR3 DNA reads TGTGCCAGCAGCCCCTCGGGTACAGATACGCAGTATTTT. Based on the CDR3 plus reference TRBV5-4 and TRBJ2-3, the full variable domain is ETGVTQSPTHLIKTRGQQVTLRCSSQSGHNTVSWYQQALGQGPQFIFQYYREEENGRGNFPPRFSGLQFPNYSSELNVNALELDDSALYLCASSPSGTDTQYFGPGTRLTVL.